This record looks at one TCR beta chain sequence and its context. The sample comes from a study of shared T cell receptors in the human thymus. Data came from immunoSEQ multiplex PCR; TCRdb stores just in-frame clones and leaves some out. The repertoire holds fewer than 700,000 clones, with 70% to 90% as singletons. There are 15 residues in the CDR3. Germline assignment: CDR1 MNHNS and CDR2 SASEGT. V lost 5 bases, J lost 0 bases, and 7 bases stayed unmatched. The same specimen was also included in a second study, on human thymus T cells.

The rearrangement joins TRBV6-1 to TRBJ2-7, with TRBD1 matching 7 bases. Source material: thymocytes. The receptor's source is a boy under two years old with a congenital heart defect. In DNA, the CDR3 is TGTGCCAGCAGTTTTGGACAGGAGAGCTCCTACGAGCAGTACTTC. Its protein product is CASSFGQESSYEQYF.